The 23 T cell receptor beta chains below come from one sample, sequenced in a study of blood T cell repertoires in COVID-19. The assay was immunoSEQ multiplex PCR, and TCRdb's table has in-frame clones only and misses some. The repertoire consists of over 100,000 clones, with around four fifths occurring once and the leading ten covering approximately 0.77%. The material sequenced was peripheral blood. The origin of the receptors is a woman aged 70 to 79 with acute or convalescent COVID-19.

The V and J genes are TRBV5-8 and TRBJ2-7; 11 positions match TRBD2. Germline CDR1 is SGHTS and CDR2 is YDEGEE. V was pared by 0 bases and J by 7 bases, with 9 bases of the junction left unmatched. The CDR3 sequence is 16 residues long. The CDR3 nucleotides read TGTGCCAGCAGCTTGGGGACTAGCGGGTTTTTGGGGGAGCAGTACTTC. The encoded protein is CASSLGTSGFLGEQYF.

The chain couples TRBV5-1 to TRBJ1-4, with 9 positions matching TRBD1. Germline CDR1 SGHRS, CDR2 YFSETQ. The CDR3 runs to 14 residues. The ends lost 1 base at V and 7 bases at J; junction bases unmatched: 2. CDR3 DNA: TGCGCCAGCAGCTTGCGGGGACAGGGTGAAAAACTGTTTTTT. Encoded protein: CASSLRGQGEKLFF. Variable domain in full (rest from reference TRBV5-1 and TRBJ1-4): KAGVTQTPRYLIKTRGQQVTLSCSPISGHRSVSWYQQTPGQGLQFLFEYFSETQRNKGNFPGRFSGRQFSNSRSEMNVSTLELGDSALYLCASSLRGQGEKLFFGSGTQLSVL.

V is TRBV5-4 and J is TRBJ2-7; 12 bases are shared with TRBD2. J gave up 7 bases and V 2 bases, and 7 bases lay outside the gene matches. The CDR3 consists of 15 residues. Germline V gene lookup returns CDR1 SGHNT and CDR2 YYREEE (reference sequence). In nucleotides, the CDR3 is TGTGCCAGCAGCTTAACTAGCGGGGGGCCTGTGGAGCAGTACTTC. Amino acids: CASSLTSGGPVEQYF. Complete variable domain (other parts from reference TRBV5-4 and TRBJ2-7): ETGVTQSPTHLIKTRGQQVTLRCSSQSGHNTVSWYQQALGQGPQFIFQYYREEENGRGNFPPRFSGLQFPNYSSELNVNALELDDSALYLCASSLTSGGPVEQYFGPGTRLTVT.

The chain uses TRBV9 and TRBJ2-7, with TRBD1 matching over 8 bases. The CDR3 sequence is 15 residues long. The J segment lost 6 bases and the V segment lost 4 bases, leaving 12 bases of the junction unmatched. From germline, CDR1 is SGDLS and CDR2 YYNGEE. CDR3 sequence (DNA): TGTGCCAGCAGCACAGGGGGAAGTCCGGGTGGCGAGCAGTACTTC. Protein: CASSTGGSPGGEQYF.

The rearrangement links TRBV14 to TRBJ2-1, with 8 bases aligning to TRBD2. Germline trimming cut 4 bases from V and 0 bases from J; bases unmatched to any gene: 11. CDR3 length equals 18 residues. Germline loops: CDR1 SGHDN, CDR2 FVKESK. CDR3 DNA sequence: TGTGCCAGCAGCCCCCTGGATAGCGGGACCGGCTCCTACAATGAGCAGTTCTTC. It translates to CASSPLDSGTGSYNEQFF.

This chain uses TRBV7-8 with TRBJ2-1; TRBD2 matches at 9 bases. V lost 3 bases and J lost 0; bases outside the gene matches: 3. Per germline, CDR1 SGHVS and CDR2 FQNEAQ. The CDR3 length is 16 residues. The CDR3 sequence: CASSLDSGGSYNEQFF. The CDR3 bases are TGTGCCAGCAGCTTGGATAGCGGGGGCTCCTACAATGAGCAGTTCTTC.

The chain links TRBV28 to TRBJ1-3, with 7 nucleotides matching TRBD1. The germline V gene has CDR1 MDHEN and CDR2 SYDVKM. The trim removed 6 bases at V and 3 bases at J, leaving 8 bases unmatched. The CDR3 consists of 15 residues. The CDR3: CASSPPGQSGNTIYF. In nucleotides, the CDR3 is TGTGCCAGCAGCCCTCCGGGACAGAGTGGAAACACCATATATTTT.

This chain links TRBV15 with TRBJ1-4; 10 nucleotides align to TRBD1. The CDR3 has 14 residues. The V gene's germline CDR1 is LNHNV and CDR2 YYDKDF (reference sequence). V gave up 3 bases and J gave up 8 bases; unmatched junction bases: 3. CDR3: CATSRDRGREKLFF. CDR3 bases: TGTGCCACCAGCAGGGACAGGGGGAGGGAAAAACTGTTTTTT.

This chain links TRBV28 with TRBJ2-7, with a possible D match to TRBD2 (5 bases). This CDR3 region has 15 residues. Germline V gene lookup returns CDR1 MDHEN and CDR2 SYDVKM. Trimming cost V 3 bases and J 0 bases, with 12 bases left between them. The CDR3 loop is CASSFLAGSSYEQYF. The CDR3 nucleotides read TGTGCCAGCAGTTTTTTAGCTGGGAGCTCCTACGAGCAGTACTTC.

V usage is TRBV3-1 (or the pseudogene TRBV3-2) and J usage is TRBJ1-4; D unclear. This CDR3 spans 16 amino acids. The germline V and J ends were trimmed by 1 base and 8 bases, with 17 bases remaining between them. CDR1 LGHDT and CDR2 YNNKEL come from the germline V gene (reference sequence). The CDR3 loop reads CASSQGLGRSGEKLFF. CDR3 nucleotides: TGTGCCAGCAGCCAAGGGCTAGGCCGTAGTGGCGAAAAACTGTTTTTT.

The V gene is TRBV3-1 (or the pseudogene TRBV3-2), the J gene TRBJ2-7, with 10 positions matching TRBD2. In germline, CDR1 is LGHDT, CDR2 YNNKEL (reference sequence). The CDR3 is made up of 18 amino acids. The V segment lost 0 bases and the J segment 0 bases; nucleotides outside the gene matches: 8. CDR3 sequence reads: CASSQDGLAVRSSYEQYF. In DNA, the CDR3 is TGTGCCAGCAGCCAAGACGGACTAGCGGTCAGGAGCTCCTACGAGCAGTACTTC.

The CDR3 is CASSSSGDTGEQYF. CDR3 bases: TGTGCCAGCTCGTCGTCGGGGGATACCGGCGAGCAGTACTTC. The genes are TRBV18 and TRBJ2-7; tentatively, D is TRBD2 (6 bases). Trimming removed 6 bases from V and 6 bases from J, with 18 bases in between. This CDR3 is built from 14 residues. From germline, CDR1 is KGHSH and CDR2 LQKENI.

The chain employs TRBV19 and TRBJ2-1; 9 bases are shared with TRBD2. With V trimmed by 5 bases and J by 4 bases, 3 bases remained unmatched. CDR3 length: 14 amino acids. CDR1 LNHDA and CDR2 SQIVND come from the germline V gene (reference sequence). This CDR3 is CASSPLAGYNEQFF. CDR3 nucleotides: TGTGCCAGTAGTCCCCTAGCGGGGTACAATGAGCAGTTCTTC.

The V and J genes are TRBV10-3 and TRBJ1-1, with D perhaps matching TRBD1 (6 bases). CDR1 and CDR2 from the germline V gene are ENHRY and SYGVKD. V gave up 0 bases and J gave up 8 bases, with 16 bases separating them. CDR3 length: 15 amino acids. The CDR3 DNA reads as TGTGCCATCAGTGAGTCGACTCACAGGGAGGGGGAAGCTTTCTTT. Residues: CAISESTHREGEAFF.

This clone was seen just once. This chain links TRBV3-1 (or the pseudogene TRBV3-2) with TRBJ2-1; 7 nucleotides align to TRBD2. With 0 bases clipped from V and 2 bases from J, the junction kept 7 bases outside the gene matches. From germline, CDR1 is LGHDT and CDR2 YNNKEL (reference sequence). The CDR3 runs 17 residues. CDR3 protein: CASSQDQGSGPYNEQFF. DNA for the CDR3: TGTGCCAGCAGCCAAGATCAGGGTAGCGGGCCCTACAATGAGCAGTTCTTC.

The V and J genes are TRBV19 and TRBJ1-1; D may be TRBD1 (5 bases). V dropped 7 bases and J dropped 2 bases, with 17 bases sitting between them. The length of the CDR3 is 15 residues. Germline CDR1 and CDR2: LNHDA and SQIVND (reference sequence). The CDR3 here is CASKRPTAGNTEAFF. CDR3 DNA sequence: TGTGCCAGTAAAAGACCGACAGCGGGAAACACTGAAGCTTTCTTT. Looking up the rest from reference TRBV19 and TRBJ1-1 gives the full variable domain: DGGITQSPKYLFRKEGQNVTLSCEQNLNHDAMYWYRQDPGQGLRLIYYSQIVNDFQKGDIAEGYSVSREKKESFPLTVTSAQKNPTAFYLCASKRPTAGNTEAFFGQGTRLTVV.

CDR3 bases: TGTGCCACCTTAGGGGTTAGCGGGACCTCCCATGAGCAGTTCTTC. Protein sequence: CATLGVSGTSHEQFF. The rearrangement joins TRBV6-5 to TRBJ2-1; 8 bases agree with TRBD2. Trimming took 10 bases from V and 8 from J; bases not matched to a gene: 16. Germline-derived CDR1 and CDR2 are MNHEY and SVGAGI. The CDR3 covers 15 residues.

This clone was detected only once. The rearrangement joins TRBV6-5 to TRBJ1-1; TRBD1 aligns across 7 bases. J gave up 4 bases and V 4 bases, and 9 bases lay outside the gene matches. This CDR3 is built from 15 residues. The germline gives CDR1 MNHEY, CDR2 SVGAGI. The CDR3 DNA follows: TGTGCCAGCAGTTCACGACAGGGAGTTGGCACTGAAGCTTTCTTT. Protein product: CASSSRQGVGTEAFF.

Remarks on this clone: Other DNA sequences within the sample encode an identical CDR3. The chain joins TRBV5-1 to TRBJ2-5; 8 bases map to TRBD1. The CDR3 extends over 14 amino acids. Germline CDR1 SGHRS, CDR2 YFSETQ. V lost 0 bases to trimming and J lost 4 bases; unmatched junction nucleotides: 2. The CDR3 region is CASSLAGGPETQYF. In nucleotides, the CDR3 is TGCGCCAGCAGCTTGGCAGGGGGCCCAGAGACCCAGTACTTC.

Written as DNA, the CDR3 is TGTGCCATCAGTGAAAGGACAGGGGAAGCTTTCTTT. Protein product: CAISERTGEAFF. V and J are TRBV10-3 and TRBJ1-1; 8 bases align to TRBD1. Trimming cost V 3 bases and J 8 bases; bases outside gene matches: 2. CDR1 is ENHRY and CDR2 is SYGVKD in the germline V gene. The CDR3 length is 12 residues.

The chain joins TRBV19 to TRBJ2-2, with TRBD2 matching over 9 bases. The trim removed 5 bases at V and 1 base at J, leaving 2 bases unmatched. CDR3 length: 15 residues. Germline lookup yields CDR1 LNHDA and CDR2 SQIVND (reference sequence). CDR3 coding DNA: TGTGCCAGTAGTGTTAGCGGGAGGAACACCGGGGAGCTGTTTTTT. It translates to CASSVSGRNTGELFF.

This clone was seen only once. The chain links TRBV5-1 to TRBJ1-1, with D unclear. CDR3 size: 14 residues. CDR1 and CDR2 from the germline V gene are SGHRS and YFSETQ. V shed 4 bases and J shed 1 base, with 11 bases lying between them. CDR3 loop: CASSLDIRNTEAFF. In nucleotides, the CDR3 is TGCGCCAGCAGCCTCGACATAAGGAACACTGAAGCTTTCTTT. The full variable domain, completed using reference TRBV5-1 and TRBJ1-1, is KAGVTQTPRYLIKTRGQQVTLSCSPISGHRSVSWYQQTPGQGLQFLFEYFSETQRNKGNFPGRFSGRQFSNSRSEMNVSTLELGDSALYLCASSLDIRNTEAFFGQGTRLTVV.

In this sample, this clone turned up once. J is TRBJ1-3 and V is TRBV30; D might be TRBD1 (5 bases). Germline-derived CDR1 and CDR2 are GTSNPN and SVGIG (reference sequence). This CDR3 has 13 amino acids. The V and J ends lost 4 bases and 2 bases respectively, with 9 bases between them. The CDR3 nucleotides are TGTGCCTGGACACGGGGGGCTGGAAACACCATATATTTT. The encoded protein is CAWTRGAGNTIYF.